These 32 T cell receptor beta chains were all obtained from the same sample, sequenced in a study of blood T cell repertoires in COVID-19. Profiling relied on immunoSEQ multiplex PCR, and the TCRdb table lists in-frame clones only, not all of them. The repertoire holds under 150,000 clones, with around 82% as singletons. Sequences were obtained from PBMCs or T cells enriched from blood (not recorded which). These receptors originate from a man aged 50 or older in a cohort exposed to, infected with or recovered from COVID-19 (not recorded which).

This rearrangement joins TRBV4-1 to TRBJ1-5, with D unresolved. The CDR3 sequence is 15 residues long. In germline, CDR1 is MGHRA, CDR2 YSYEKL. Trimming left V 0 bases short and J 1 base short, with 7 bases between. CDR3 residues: CASSQDARSNQPQHF. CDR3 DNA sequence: TGCGCCAGCAGCCAAGATGCCAGGAGCAATCAGCCCCAGCATTTT.

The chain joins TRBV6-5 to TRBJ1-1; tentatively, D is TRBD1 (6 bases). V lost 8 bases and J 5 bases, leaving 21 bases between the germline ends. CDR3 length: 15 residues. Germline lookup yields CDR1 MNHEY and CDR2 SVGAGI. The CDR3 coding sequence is TGTGCCAGCGCAGCTTTGGACAGAAAATGGACTGAAGCTTTCTTT. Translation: CASAALDRKWTEAFF.

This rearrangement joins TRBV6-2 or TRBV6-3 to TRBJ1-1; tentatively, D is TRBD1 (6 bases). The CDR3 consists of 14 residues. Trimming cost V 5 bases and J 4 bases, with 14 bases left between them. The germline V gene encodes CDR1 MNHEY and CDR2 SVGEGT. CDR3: CASSRGGSPTEAFF. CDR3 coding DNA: TGTGCCAGCAGTAGGGGGGGATCTCCCACTGAAGCTTTCTTT.

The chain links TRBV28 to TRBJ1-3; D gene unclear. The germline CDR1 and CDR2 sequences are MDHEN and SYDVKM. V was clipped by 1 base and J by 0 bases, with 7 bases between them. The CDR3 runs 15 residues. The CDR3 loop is CASSLLSSSGNTIYF. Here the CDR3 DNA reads TGTGCCAGCAGTTTATTGTCTAGCTCTGGAAACACCATATATTTT.

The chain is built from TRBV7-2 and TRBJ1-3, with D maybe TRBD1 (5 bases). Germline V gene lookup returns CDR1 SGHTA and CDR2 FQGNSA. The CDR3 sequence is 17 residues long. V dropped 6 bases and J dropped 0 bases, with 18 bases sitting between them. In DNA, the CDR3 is TGTGCCAGCAGGGGGCATGGGGGGTTCAGCTCTGGAAACACCATATATTTT. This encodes CASRGHGGFSSGNTIYF.

The CDR3 loop reads CASSKGQTSYEQYF. DNA for the CDR3: TGTGCCAGCAGCAAAGGACAGACATCGTACGAGCAGTACTTC. The chain is built from TRBV21-1 and TRBJ2-7; TRBD1, as called in the table, went unchecked against the DNA. TRBV21-1 is assigned pseudogene status. The CDR3 covers 14 residues.

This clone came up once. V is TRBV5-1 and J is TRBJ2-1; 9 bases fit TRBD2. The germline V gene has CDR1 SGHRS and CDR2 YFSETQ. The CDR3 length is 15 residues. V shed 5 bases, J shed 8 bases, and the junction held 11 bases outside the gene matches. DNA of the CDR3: TGCGCCAGCAGTTCAACCGGGACTAGCTCACATGAGCAGTTCTTC. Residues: CASSSTGTSSHEQFF.

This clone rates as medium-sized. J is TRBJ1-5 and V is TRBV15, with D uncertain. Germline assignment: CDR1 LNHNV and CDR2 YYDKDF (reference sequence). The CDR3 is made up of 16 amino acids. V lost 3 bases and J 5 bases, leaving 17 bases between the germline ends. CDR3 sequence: CATSRGGPDGYQPQHF. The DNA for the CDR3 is TGTGCCACCAGCAGGGGAGGCCCTGACGGTTATCAGCCCCAGCATTTT. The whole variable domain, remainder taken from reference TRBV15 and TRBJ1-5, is DAMVIQNPRYQVTQFGKPVTLSCSQTLNHNVMYWYQQKSSQAPKLLFHYYDKDFNNEADTPDNFQSRRPNTSFCFLDIRSPGLGDTAMYLCATSRGGPDGYQPQHFGDGTRLSIL.

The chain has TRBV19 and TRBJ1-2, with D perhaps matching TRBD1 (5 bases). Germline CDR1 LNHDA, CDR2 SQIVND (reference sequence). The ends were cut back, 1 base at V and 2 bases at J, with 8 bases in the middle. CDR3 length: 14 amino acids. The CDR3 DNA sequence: TGTGCCAGTAGTATAGGGGGCTTAAACTATGGCTACACCTTC. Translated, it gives CASSIGGLNYGYTF.

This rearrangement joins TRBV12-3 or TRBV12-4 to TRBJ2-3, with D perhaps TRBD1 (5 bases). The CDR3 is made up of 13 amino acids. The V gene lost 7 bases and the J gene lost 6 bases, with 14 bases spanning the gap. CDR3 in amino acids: CASNSPAGDTQYF. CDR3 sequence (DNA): TGTGCCAGCAACTCACCAGCAGGGGATACGCAGTATTTT.

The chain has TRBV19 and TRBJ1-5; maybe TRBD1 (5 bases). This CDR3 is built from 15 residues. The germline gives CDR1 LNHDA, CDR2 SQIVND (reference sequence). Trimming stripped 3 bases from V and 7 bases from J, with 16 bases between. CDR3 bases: TGTGCCAGTAGTATTGGGGGGGGTGCGGGCCAGCCCCAGCATTTT. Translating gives CASSIGGGAGQPQHF. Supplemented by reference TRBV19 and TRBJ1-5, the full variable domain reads DGGITQSPKYLFRKEGQNVTLSCEQNLNHDAMYWYRQDPGQGLRLIYYSQIVNDFQKGDIAEGYSVSREKKESFPLTVTSAQKNPTAFYLCASSIGGGAGQPQHFGDGTRLSIL.

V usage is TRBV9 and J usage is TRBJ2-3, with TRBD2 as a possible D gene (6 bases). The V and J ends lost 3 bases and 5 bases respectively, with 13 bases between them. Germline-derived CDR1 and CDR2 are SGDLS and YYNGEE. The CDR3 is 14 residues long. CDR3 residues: CASSAPGAVDTQYF. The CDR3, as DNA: TGTGCCAGCAGCGCCCCGGGAGCGGTAGATACGCAGTATTTT.

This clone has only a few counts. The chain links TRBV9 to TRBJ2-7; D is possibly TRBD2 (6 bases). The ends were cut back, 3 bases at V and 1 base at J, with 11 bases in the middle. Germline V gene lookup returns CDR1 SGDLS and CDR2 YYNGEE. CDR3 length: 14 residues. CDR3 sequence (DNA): TGTGCCAGCAGCGCCACGGGGGTGTCCTACGAGCAGTACTTC. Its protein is CASSATGVSYEQYF.

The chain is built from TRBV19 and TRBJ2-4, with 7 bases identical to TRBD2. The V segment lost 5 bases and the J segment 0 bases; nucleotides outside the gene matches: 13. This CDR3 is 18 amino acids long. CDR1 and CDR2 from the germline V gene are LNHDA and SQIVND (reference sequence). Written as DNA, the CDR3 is TGTGCCAGTAGTGCCTGGGGGAGGGCCACCTTAGCCAAAAACATTCAGTACTTC. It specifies CASSAWGRATLAKNIQYF.

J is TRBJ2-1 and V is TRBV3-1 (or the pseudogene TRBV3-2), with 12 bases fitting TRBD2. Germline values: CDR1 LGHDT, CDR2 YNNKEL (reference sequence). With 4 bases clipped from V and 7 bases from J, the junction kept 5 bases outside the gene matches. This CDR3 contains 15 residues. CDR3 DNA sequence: TGTGCCAGCAGCCCTCGGACTAGCGGGACAAATGAGCAGTTCTTC. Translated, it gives CASSPRTSGTNEQFF.

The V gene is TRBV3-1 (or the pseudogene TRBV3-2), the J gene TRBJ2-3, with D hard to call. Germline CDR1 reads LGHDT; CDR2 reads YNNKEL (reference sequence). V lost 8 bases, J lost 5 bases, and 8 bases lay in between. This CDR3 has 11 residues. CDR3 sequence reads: CASGWLDTQYF. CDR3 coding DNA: TGTGCCAGCGGCTGGTTAGATACGCAGTATTTT.

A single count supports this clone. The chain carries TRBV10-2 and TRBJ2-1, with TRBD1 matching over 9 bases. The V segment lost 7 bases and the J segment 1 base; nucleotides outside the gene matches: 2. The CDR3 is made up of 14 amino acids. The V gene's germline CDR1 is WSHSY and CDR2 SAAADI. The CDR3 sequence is CASIDRGSYNEQFF. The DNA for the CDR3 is TGCGCCAGCATCGACAGGGGGTCCTACAATGAGCAGTTCTTC.

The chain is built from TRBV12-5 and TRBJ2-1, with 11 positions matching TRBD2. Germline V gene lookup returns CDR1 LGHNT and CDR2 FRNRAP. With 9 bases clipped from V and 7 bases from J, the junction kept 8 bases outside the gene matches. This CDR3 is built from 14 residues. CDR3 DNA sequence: TGTGCTAGCTCTAGCGGGAGGCAAGGGAATGAGCAGTTCTTC. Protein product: CASSSGRQGNEQFF.

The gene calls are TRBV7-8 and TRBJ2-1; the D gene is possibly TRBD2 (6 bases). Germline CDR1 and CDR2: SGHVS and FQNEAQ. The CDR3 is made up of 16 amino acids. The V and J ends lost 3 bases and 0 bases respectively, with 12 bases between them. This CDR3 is CASSFVGTGSYNEQFF. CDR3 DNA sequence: TGTGCCAGCAGCTTTGTGGGGACTGGCTCCTACAATGAGCAGTTCTTC.

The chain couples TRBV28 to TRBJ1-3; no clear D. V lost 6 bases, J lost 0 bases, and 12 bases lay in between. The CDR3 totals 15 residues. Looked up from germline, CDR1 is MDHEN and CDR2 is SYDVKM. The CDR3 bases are TGTGCCAGCAGCCGGCGGATGCTCTCTGGAAACACCATATATTTT. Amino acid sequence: CASSRRMLSGNTIYF. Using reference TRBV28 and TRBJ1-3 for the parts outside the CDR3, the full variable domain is DVKVTQSSRYLVKRTGEKVFLECVQDMDHENMFWYRQDPGLGLRLIYFSYDVKMKEKGDIPEGYSVSREKKERFSLILESASTNQTSMYLCASSRRMLSGNTIYFGEGSWLTVV.

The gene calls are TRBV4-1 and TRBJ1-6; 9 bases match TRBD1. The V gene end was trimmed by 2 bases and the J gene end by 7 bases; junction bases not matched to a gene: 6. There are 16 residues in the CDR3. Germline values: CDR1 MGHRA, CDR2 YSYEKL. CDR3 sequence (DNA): TGCGCCAGCAGCCAACTTCCCGGACAGGGGAATTCACCCCTCCACTTT. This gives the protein CASSQLPGQGNSPLHF.

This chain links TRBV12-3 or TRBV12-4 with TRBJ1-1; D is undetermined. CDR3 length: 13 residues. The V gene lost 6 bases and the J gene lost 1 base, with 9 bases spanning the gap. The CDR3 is CASSPRRNTEAFF. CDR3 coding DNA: TGTGCCAGCAGCCCCCGGAGGAACACTGAAGCTTTCTTT.

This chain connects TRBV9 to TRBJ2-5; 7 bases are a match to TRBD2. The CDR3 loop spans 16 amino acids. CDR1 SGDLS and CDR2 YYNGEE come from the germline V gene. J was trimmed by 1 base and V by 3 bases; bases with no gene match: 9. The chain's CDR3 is CASSASAGPFQETQYF. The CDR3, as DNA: TGTGCCAGCAGCGCCTCAGCGGGGCCCTTCCAAGAGACCCAGTACTTC.

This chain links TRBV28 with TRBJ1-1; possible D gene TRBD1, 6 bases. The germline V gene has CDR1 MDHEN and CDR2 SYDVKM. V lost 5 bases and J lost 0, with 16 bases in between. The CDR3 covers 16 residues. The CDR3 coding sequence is TGTGCCAGCAGTGCTCCCCCAGGGGCACTGAACACTGAAGCTTTCTTT. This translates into CASSAPPGALNTEAFF.

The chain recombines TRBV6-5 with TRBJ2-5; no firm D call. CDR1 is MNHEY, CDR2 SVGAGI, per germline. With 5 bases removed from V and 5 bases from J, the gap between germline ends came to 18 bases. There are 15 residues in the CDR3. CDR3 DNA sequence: TGTGCCAGCAGTCCGGCGGTCGCTCTCTGGGAGACCCAGTACTTC. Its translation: CASSPAVALWETQYF.

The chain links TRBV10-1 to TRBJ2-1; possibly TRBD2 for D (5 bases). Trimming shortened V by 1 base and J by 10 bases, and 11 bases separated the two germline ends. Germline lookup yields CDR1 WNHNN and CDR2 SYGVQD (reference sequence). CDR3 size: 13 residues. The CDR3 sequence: CASSELPSTEQFF. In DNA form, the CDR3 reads TGCGCCAGCAGTGAGTTACCTAGCACCGAGCAGTTCTTC.

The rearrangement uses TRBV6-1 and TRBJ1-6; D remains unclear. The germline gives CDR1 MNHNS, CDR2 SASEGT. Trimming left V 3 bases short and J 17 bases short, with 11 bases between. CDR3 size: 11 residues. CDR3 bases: TGTGCCAGCAGTGAGGGAGGGCTCTTCCACTTT. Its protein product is CASSEGGLFHF.

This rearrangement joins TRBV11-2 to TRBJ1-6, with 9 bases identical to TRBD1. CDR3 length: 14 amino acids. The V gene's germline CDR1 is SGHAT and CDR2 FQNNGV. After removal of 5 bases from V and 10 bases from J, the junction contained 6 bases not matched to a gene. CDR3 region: CASSRGQGGSPLHF. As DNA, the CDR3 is TGTGCCAGCAGCCGGGGACAGGGTGGCTCACCCCTCCACTTT.

CDR3 amino acids: CASSFMTGLRNSPLHF. CDR3 DNA: TGTGCCAGCAGCTTCATGACAGGGCTGCGGAATTCACCCCTCCACTTT. The V call is TRBV7-8, the J call TRBJ1-6, with 7 bases that match TRBD1. The CDR3 is made up of 16 amino acids. In germline, CDR1 is SGHVS, CDR2 FQNEAQ. Unmatched junction bases numbered 9, after V lost 3 bases and J lost 7 bases.

The CDR3 region is CSVTVPGREQFF. The CDR3 coding sequence is TGCAGCGTCACCGTACCGGGAAGGGAGCAGTTCTTC. V is TRBV29-1 and J is TRBJ2-1, with D possibly matching TRBD2 (5 bases). The germline V gene encodes CDR1 SQVTM and CDR2 ANQGSEA. The CDR3 sequence is 12 residues long. Trimming shortened V by 6 bases and J by 10 bases, and 16 bases separated the two germline ends.

The CDR3 is CASSLPGVDYGYTF. CDR3 in DNA: TGCGCCAGCAGCTTGCCCGGGGTTGACTATGGCTACACCTTC. This chain connects TRBV5-1 to TRBJ1-2; D remains unclear. This CDR3 spans 14 amino acids. Trimming cost V 1 base and J 3 bases, with 10 bases left between them. The germline CDR1 and CDR2 sequences are SGHRS and YFSETQ.

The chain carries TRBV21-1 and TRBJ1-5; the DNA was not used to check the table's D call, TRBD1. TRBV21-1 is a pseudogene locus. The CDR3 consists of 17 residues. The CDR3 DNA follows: TGTGCCAGCAGCTCCCAGGACAGGAAAGAGGGCAATCAGCCCCAGCATTTT. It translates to CASSSQDRKEGNQPQHF.